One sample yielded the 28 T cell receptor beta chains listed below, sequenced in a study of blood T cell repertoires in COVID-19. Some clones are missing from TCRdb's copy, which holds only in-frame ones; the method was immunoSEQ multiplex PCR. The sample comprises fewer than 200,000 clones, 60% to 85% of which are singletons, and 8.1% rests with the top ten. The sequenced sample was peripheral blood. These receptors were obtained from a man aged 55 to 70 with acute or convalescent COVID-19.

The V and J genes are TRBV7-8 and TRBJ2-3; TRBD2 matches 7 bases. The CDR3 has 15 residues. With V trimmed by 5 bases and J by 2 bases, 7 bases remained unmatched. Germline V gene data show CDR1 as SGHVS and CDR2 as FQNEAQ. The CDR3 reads CASSPSAGITDTQYF. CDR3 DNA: TGTGCCAGCAGCCCTTCAGCGGGGATCACAGATACGCAGTATTTT.

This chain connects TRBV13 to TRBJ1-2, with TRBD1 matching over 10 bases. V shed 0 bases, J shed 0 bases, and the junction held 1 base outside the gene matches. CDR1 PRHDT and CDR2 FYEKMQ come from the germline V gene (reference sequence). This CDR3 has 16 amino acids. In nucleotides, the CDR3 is TGTGCCAGCAGCTTAGGGGGGACAGGGGCTAACTATGGCTACACCTTC. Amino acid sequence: CASSLGGTGANYGYTF.

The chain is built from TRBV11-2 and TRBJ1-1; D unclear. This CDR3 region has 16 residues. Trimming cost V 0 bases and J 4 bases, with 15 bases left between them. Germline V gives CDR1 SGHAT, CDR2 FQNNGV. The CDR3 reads CASSLDVGREGTEAFF. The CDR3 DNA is TGTGCCAGCAGCTTAGATGTTGGTCGTGAGGGCACTGAAGCTTTCTTT.

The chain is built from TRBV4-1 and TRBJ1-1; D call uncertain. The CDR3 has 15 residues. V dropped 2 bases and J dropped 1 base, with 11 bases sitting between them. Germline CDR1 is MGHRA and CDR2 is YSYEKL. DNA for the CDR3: TGCGCCAGCAGCCAATGGCTTGAGGGGAACACTGAAGCTTTCTTT. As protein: CASSQWLEGNTEAFF.

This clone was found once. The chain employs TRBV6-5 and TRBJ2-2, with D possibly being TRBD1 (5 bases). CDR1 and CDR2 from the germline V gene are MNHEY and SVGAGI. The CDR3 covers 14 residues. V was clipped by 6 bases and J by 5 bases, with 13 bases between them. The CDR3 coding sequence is TGTGCCAGCAGATCCGACAGCTGGACCGGGGAGCTGTTTTTT. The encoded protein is CASRSDSWTGELFF.

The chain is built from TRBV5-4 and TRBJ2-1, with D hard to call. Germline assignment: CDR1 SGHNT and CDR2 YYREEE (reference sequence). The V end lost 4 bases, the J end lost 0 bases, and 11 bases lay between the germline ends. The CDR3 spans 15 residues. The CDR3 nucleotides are TGTGCCAGCAGCCCTTATACGAGCTCCTACAATGAGCAGTTCTTC. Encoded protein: CASSPYTSSYNEQFF.

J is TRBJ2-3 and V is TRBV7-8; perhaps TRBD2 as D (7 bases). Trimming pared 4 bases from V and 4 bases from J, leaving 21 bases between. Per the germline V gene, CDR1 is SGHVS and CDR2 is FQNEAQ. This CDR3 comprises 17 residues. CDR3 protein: CASSSTIRGGHADTQYF. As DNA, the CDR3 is TGTGCCAGCAGCTCCACTATTAGGGGGGGGCATGCAGATACGCAGTATTTT.

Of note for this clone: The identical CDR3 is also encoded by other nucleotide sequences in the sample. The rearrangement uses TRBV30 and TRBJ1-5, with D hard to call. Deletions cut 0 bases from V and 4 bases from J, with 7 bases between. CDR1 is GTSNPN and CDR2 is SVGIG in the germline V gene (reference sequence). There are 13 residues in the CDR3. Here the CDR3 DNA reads TGTGCCTGGAGTGTCCGAGGGAATCAGCCCCAGCATTTT. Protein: CAWSVRGNQPQHF.

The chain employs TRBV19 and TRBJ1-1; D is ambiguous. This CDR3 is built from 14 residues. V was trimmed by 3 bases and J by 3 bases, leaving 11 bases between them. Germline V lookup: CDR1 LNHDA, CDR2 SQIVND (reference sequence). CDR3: CASSIFRSDTEAFF. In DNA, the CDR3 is TGTGCCAGTAGTATTTTCAGGTCGGACACTGAAGCTTTCTTT.

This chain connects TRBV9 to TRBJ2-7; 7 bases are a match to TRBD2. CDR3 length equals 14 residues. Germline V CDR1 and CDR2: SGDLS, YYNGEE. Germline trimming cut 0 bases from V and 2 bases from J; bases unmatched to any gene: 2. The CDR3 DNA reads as TGTGCCAGCAGCGTAGGAGGACTAGCCTACGAGCAGTACTTC. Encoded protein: CASSVGGLAYEQYF.

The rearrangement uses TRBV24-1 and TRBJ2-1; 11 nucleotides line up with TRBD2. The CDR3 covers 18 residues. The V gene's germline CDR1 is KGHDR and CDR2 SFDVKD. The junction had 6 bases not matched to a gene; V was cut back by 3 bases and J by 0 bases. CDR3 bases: TGTGCCACCAGTGATCCAACTAGCGGGGGTGACTCCTACAATGAGCAGTTCTTC. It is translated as CATSDPTSGGDSYNEQFF.

The CDR3 loop is CASSLMTDYSPLHF. CDR3 coding DNA: TGTGCCAGCAGCTTAATGACTGATTATTCACCCCTCCACTTT. The rearrangement uses TRBV7-9 and TRBJ1-6; D not certain. Trimming left V 2 bases short and J 8 bases short, with 10 bases between. Germline V gene data show CDR1 as SEHNR and CDR2 as FQNEAQ (reference sequence). The CDR3 runs to 14 residues.

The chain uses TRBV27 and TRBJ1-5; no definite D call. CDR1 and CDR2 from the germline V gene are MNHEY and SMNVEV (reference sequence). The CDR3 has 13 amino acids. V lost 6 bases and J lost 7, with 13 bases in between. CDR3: CASSPGYVQPQHF. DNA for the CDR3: TGTGCCAGCAGCCCCGGTTACGTACAGCCCCAGCATTTT.

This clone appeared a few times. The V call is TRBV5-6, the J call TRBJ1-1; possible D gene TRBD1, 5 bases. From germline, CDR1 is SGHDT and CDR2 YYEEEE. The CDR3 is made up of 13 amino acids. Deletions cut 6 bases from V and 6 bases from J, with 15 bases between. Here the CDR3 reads CASNFGGEAEAFF. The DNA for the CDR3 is TGTGCCAGCAACTTTGGAGGGGAGGCTGAAGCTTTCTTT.

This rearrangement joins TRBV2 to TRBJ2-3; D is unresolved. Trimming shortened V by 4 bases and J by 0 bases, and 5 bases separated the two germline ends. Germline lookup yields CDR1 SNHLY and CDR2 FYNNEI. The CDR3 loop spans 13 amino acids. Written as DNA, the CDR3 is TGTGCCAGCAGTGTGAGGAGCACAGATACGCAGTATTTT. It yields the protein CASSVRSTDTQYF.

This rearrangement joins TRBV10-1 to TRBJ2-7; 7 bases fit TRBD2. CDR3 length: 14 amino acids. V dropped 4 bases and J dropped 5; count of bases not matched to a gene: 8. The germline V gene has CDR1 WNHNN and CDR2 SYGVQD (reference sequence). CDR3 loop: CASSVGLVFDEQYF. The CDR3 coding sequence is TGCGCCAGCAGTGTCGGACTAGTCTTCGACGAGCAGTACTTC.

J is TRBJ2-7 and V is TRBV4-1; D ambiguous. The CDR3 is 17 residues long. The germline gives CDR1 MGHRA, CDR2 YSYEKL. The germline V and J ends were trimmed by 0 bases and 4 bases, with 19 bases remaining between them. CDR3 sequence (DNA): TGCGCCAGCAGCCAAGATTCATTCGCGGAGTTCTCGTACGAGCAGTACTTC. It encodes CASSQDSFAEFSYEQYF.

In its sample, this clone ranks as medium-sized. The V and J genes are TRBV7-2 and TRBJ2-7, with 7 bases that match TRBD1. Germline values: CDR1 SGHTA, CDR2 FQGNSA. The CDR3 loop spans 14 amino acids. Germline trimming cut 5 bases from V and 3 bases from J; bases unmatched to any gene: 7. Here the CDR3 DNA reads TGTGCCAGCAGCCTAGACAGGGTCGTCTACGAGCAGTACTTC. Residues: CASSLDRVVYEQYF.

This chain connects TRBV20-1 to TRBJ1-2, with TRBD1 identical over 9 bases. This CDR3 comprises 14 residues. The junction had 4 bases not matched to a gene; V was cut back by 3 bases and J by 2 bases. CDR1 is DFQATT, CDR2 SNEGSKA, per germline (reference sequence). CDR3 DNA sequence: TGCAGTGCTAGTCCCGGGACAGGGAACTATGGCTACACCTTC. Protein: CSASPGTGNYGYTF.

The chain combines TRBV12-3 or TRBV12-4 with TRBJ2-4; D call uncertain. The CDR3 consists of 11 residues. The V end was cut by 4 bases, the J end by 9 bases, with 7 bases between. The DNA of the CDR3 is TGTGCCAGCAGTTATAGAGGCATTCAGTACTTC. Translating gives CASSYRGIQYF.

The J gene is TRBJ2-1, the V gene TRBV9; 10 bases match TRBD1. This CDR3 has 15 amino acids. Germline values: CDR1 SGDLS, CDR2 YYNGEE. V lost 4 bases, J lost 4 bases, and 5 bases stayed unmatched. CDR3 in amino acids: CASSPPGQGYNEQFF. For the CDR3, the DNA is TGTGCCAGCAGCCCGCCGGGACAGGGGTACAATGAGCAGTTCTTC. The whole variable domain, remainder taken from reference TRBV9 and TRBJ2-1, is DSGVTQTPKHLITATGQRVTLRCSPRSGDLSVYWYQQSLDQGLQFLIQYYNGEERAKGNILERFSAQQFPDLHSELNLSSLELGDSALYFCASSPPGQGYNEQFFGPGTRLTVL.

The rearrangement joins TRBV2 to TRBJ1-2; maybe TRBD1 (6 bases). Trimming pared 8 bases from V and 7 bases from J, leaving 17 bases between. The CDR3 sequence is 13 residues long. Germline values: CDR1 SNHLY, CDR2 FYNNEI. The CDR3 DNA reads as TGTGCCAGCGGTCAGACCGTGGGGGCTGGCTACACCTTC. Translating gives CASGQTVGAGYTF.

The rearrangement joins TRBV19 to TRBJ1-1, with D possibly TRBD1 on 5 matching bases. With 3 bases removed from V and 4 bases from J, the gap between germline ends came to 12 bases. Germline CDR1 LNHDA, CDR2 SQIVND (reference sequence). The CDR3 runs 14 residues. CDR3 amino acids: CASSITPGFTEAFF. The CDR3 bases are TGTGCCAGTAGTATTACCCCAGGGTTCACTGAAGCTTTCTTT.

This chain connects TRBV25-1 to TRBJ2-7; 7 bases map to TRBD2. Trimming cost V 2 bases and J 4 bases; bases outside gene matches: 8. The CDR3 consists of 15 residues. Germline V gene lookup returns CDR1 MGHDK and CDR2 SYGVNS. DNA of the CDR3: TGTGCCAGCAGTGAACCCAGCGGGGTAACTTACGAGCAGTACTTC. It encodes CASSEPSGVTYEQYF.

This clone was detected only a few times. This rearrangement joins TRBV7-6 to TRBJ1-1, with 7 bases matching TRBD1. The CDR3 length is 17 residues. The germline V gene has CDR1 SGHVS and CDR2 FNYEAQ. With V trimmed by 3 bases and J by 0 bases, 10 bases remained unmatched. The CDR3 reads CASSLRGDSLMNTEAFF. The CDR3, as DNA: TGTGCCAGCAGCTTGAGGGGGGACAGCCTAATGAACACTGAAGCTTTCTTT. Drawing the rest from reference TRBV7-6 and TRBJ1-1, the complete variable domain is GAGVSQSPRYKVTKRGQDVALRCDPISGHVSLYWYRQALGQGPEFLTYFNYEAQQDKSGLPNDRFSAERPEGSISTLTIQRTEQRDSAMYRCASSLRGDSLMNTEAFFGQGTRLTVV.

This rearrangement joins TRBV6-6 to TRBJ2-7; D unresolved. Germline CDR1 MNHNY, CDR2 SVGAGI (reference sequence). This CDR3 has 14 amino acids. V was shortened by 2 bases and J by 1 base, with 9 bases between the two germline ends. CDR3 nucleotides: TGTGCCAGCAGTTACGGAGCCCAATCCTACGAGCAGTACTTC. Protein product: CASSYGAQSYEQYF.

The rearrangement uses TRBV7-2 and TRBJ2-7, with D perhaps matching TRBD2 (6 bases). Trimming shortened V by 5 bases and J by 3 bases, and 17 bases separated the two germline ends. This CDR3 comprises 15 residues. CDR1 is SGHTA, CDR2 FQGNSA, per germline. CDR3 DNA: TGTGCCAGCAGCCCTGGGGCGGGGCAGGGCTACGAGCAGTACTTC. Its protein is CASSPGAGQGYEQYF.

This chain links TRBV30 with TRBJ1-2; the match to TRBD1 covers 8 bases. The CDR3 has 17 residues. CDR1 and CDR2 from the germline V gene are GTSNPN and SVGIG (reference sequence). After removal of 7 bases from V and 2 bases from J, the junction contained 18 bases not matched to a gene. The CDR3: CASTRSLIGQGNYGYTF. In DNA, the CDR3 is TGTGCCTCCACCCGATCCCTCATTGGACAGGGAAACTATGGCTACACCTTC.